Included here is one T cell receptor beta chain sequence, with context. The target antigen is unknown. The data originate from a study of cytomegalovirus exposure and HLA in healthy donors. Study in general: Earlier sequencing of around 190 million T cells yielded around 120 million unique TCR beta sequences.

CDR1 and CDR2 (germline): MNHEY, SVGAGI. The CDR3 spans 13 residues. The PCR used 60 Vbeta and 13 Jbeta primers. Method: immunoSEQ multiplex PCR; TCRdb's copy keeps in-frame clones and lacks some. The sample has about 170,000 clones; roughly 70% are singletons. Study-level results: A missense DCLRE1C variant was associated with V- and J-gene trimming of TCR beta chains in a later analysis, and an independent cohort replicated the association. It was only CMV serostatus that was available as immune exposure information.

Sequencing was performed on PBMCs. This sequence originates from a woman aged 18-30 years in good health and CMV-seropositive. The chain joins TRBV6-5 to TRBJ2-5, with 8 bases that match TRBD1. The J call may be mistaken, given a closer DNA end match to TRBJ2-7. The CDR3 sequence: CASSSRTGNEQYF. CDR3 coding DNA: TGTGCCAGCAGTAGCAGGACAGGGAACGAGCAGTACTTC.